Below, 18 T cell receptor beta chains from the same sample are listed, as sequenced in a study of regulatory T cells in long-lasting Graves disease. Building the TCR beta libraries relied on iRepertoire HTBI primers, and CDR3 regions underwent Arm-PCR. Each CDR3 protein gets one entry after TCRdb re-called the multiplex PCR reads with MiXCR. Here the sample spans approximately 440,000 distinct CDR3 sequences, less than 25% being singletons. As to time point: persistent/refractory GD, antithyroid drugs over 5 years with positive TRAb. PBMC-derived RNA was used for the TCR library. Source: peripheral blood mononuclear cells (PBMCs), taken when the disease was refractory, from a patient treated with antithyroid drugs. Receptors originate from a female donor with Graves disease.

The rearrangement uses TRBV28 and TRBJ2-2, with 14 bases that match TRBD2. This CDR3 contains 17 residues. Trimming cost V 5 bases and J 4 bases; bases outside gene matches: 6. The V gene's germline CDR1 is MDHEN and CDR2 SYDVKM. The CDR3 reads CASSPPGLAGVTGELFF. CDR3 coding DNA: TGTGCCAGCAGTCCACCGGGACTAGCGGGAGTCACCGGGGAGCTGTTTTTT.

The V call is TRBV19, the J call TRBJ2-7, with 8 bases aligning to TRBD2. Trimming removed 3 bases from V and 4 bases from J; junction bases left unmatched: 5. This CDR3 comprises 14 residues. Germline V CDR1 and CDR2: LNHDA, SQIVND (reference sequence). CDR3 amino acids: CASSITSGKYEQYF. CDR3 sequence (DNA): TGTGCCAGTAGTATCACTAGCGGCAAGTACGAGCAGTACTTC.

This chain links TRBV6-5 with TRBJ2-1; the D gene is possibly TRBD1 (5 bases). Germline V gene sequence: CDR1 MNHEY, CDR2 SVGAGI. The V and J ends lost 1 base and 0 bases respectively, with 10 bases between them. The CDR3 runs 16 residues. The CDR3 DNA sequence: TGTGCCAGCAGTTACTGGGGCAGGAGCTCCTACAATGAGCAGTTCTTC. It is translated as CASSYWGRSSYNEQFF.

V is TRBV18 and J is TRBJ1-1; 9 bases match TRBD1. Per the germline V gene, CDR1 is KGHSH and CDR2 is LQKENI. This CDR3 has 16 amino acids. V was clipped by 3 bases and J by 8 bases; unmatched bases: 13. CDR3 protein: CASSPLPGQGRVEAFF. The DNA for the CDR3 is TGTGCCAGCTCACCTCTACCGGGACAGGGTAGGGTCGAAGCTTTCTTT. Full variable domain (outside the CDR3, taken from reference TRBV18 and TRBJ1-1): NAGVMQNPRHLVRRRGQEARLRCSPMKGHSHVYWYRQLPEEGLKFMVYLQKENIIDESGMPKERFSAEFPKEGPSILRIQQVVRGDSAAYFCASSPLPGQGRVEAFFGQGTRLTVV.

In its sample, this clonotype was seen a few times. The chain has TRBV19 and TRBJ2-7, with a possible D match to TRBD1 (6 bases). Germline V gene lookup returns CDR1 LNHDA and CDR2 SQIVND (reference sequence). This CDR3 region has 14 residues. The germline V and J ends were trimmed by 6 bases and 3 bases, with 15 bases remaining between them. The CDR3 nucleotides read TGTGCCAGTAGCACTACCAGGGGCGGCTACGAGCAGTACTTC. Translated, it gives CASSTTRGGYEQYF.

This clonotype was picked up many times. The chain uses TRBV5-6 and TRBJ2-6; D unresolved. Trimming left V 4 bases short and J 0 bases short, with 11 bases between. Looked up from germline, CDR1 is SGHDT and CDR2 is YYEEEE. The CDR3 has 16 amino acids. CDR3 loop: CASSLIPRSGANVLTF. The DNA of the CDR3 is TGTGCCAGCAGCCTAATTCCCCGCTCTGGGGCCAACGTCCTGACTTTC.

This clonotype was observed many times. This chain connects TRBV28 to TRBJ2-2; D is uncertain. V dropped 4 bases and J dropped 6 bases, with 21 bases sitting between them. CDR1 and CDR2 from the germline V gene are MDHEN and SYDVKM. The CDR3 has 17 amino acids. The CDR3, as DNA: TGTGCCAGCAGTTCCCCCCCCTTGGGCAGGAATTCCGGGGAGCTGTTTTTT. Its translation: CASSSPPLGRNSGELFF.

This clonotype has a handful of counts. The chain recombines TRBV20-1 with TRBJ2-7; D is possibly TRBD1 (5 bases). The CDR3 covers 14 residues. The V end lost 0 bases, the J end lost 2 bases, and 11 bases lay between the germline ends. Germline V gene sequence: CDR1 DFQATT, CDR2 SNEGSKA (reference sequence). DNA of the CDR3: TGCAGTGCTAGAGAGGGAAGGGGTCCCTACGAGCAGTACTTC. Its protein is CSAREGRGPYEQYF.

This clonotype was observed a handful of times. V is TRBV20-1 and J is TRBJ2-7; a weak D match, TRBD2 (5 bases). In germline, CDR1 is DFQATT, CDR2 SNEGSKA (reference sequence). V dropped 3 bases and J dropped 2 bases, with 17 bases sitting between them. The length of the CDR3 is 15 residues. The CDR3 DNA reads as TGCAGTGCTAGGGGTGGAGGTGTACCTACCTACGAGCAGTACTTC. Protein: CSARGGGVPTYEQYF.

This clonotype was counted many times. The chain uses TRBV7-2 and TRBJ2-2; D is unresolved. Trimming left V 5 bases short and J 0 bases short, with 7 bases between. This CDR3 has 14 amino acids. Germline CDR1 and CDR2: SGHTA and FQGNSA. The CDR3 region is CASSLVPNTGELFF. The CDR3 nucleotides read TGTGCCAGCAGCCTAGTTCCGAACACCGGGGAGCTGTTTTTT.

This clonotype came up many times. The CDR3 nucleotides are TGTGCCAGCATCGAGGGCAGGGGGGTCCATGGCTACACCTTC. This gives the protein CASIEGRGVHGYTF. The genes are TRBV2 and TRBJ1-2; 7 nucleotides agree with TRBD1. Germline loops: CDR1 SNHLY, CDR2 FYNNEI. The CDR3 has 14 residues. V gave up 7 bases and J gave up 6 bases; unmatched junction bases: 11.

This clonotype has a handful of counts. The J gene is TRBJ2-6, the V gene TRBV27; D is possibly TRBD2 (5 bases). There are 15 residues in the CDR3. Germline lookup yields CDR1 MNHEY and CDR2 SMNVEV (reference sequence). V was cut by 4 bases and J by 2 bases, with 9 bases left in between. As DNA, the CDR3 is TGTGCCAGCAGTTCTACTAGTGCTGGGGCCAACGTCCTGACTTTC. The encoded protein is CASSSTSAGANVLTF.

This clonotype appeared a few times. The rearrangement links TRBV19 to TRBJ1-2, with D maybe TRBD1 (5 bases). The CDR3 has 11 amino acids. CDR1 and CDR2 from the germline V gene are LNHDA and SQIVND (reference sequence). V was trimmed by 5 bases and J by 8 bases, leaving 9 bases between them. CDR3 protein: CASSSTGGYTF. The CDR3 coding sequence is TGTGCCAGTAGTTCAACAGGCGGCTACACCTTC.

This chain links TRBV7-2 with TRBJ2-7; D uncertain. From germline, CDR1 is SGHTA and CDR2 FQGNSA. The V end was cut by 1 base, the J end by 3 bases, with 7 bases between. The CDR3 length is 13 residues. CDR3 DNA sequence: TGTGCCAGCAGCTTAGGAGTCAACTACGAGCAGTACTTC. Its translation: CASSLGVNYEQYF.

The CDR3 loop reads CASSVGRVDTGELFF. The CDR3 region has the DNA TGTGCCAGCAGCGTAGGCAGGGTCGACACCGGGGAGCTGTTTTTT. The gene calls are TRBV9 and TRBJ2-2, with a weak D call TRBD1 (5 bases). This CDR3 has 15 residues. Trimming took off 0 bases at V and 3 bases at J, with 9 bases between the two ends. The germline CDR1 and CDR2 sequences are SGDLS and YYNGEE. The entire variable domain, with the rest obtained from reference TRBV9 and TRBJ2-2, is as follows: DSGVTQTPKHLITATGQRVTLRCSPRSGDLSVYWYQQSLDQGLQFLIQYYNGEERAKGNILERFSAQQFPDLHSELNLSSLELGDSALYFCASSVGRVDTGELFFGEGSRLTVL.

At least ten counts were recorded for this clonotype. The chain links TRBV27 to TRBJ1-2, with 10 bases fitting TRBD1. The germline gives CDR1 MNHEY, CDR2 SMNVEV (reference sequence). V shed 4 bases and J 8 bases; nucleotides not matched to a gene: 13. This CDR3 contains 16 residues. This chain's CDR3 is CASSSTIYGTGDGYTF. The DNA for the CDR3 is TGTGCCAGCAGTTCGACCATCTACGGGACAGGGGACGGCTACACCTTC.

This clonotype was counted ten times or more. The CDR3 DNA follows: TGTGCCAGCAGCTCGGAACGACGGGGCCAAGCTTCTAACTATGGCTACACCTTC. This sequence encodes CASSSERRGQASNYGYTF. This chain connects TRBV27 to TRBJ1-2; TRBD1 is a possible D gene (5 bases). Trimming removed 6 bases from V and 0 bases from J, with 23 bases in between. The CDR3 has 18 amino acids. CDR1 and CDR2 from the germline V gene are MNHEY and SMNVEV (reference sequence).

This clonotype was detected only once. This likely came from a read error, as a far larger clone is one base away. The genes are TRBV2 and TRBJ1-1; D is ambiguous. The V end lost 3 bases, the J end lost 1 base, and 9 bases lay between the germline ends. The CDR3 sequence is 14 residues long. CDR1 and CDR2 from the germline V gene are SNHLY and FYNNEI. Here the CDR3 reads CASSEAGSNTEAFF. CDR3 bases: TGTGCCAGCAGTGAGGCGGGGTCGAACACTGAAGCTTTCTTT.